This record concerns one T cell receptor beta chain sequence. This CDR3 contains 16 residues. The ends lost 3 bases at V and 6 bases at J; junction bases unmatched: 9. The germline gives CDR1 SGDLS, CDR2 YYNGEE. These data belong to a study of T cell changes during pregnancy in multiple sclerosis. Assay: immunoSEQ multiplex PCR; the TCRdb copy retains only in-frame clones and omits some. The data contain 50,000 to 70,000 clones, 91% of them singletons. This TCR derives from a female donor with multiple sclerosis, enrolled in a pregnancy study. The sample consisted of CD8+ T cells from peripheral blood mononuclear cells, taken before pregnancy. The chain links TRBV9 to TRBJ2-2; the match to TRBD2 covers 9 bases. The CDR3 sequence is CASSGGGGRRSGELFF. The CDR3 DNA follows: TGTGCCAGCAGCGGCGGGGGGGGGAGGAGGTCCGGGGAGCTGTTTTTT.